This T cell receptor beta chain appears in the sequencing data of a study of T cell repertoires in cytomegalovirus infection. Study background: The authors used CMV epitopes that were HLA-C-restricted (recently identified) and HLA-B-restricted (well studied). Carrying CMV and the relevant HLA type showed in public TCR beta signatures.

Study-level findings and limits: CMV-specific TCR beta clonotypes restricted by HLA-C dominated the ex vivo response.

MiXCR, applied by TCRdb to the reads, yields one record per CDR3 protein. The sample has roughly 800,000 distinct CDR3 sequences; around 29% are singletons. A word on this clonotype: The target antigen is unknown.

V lost 3 bases, J lost 3 bases, and 14 bases lay in between. CDR3 length: 16 amino acids. CDR1 and CDR2 from the germline V gene are MNHEY and SMNVEV (reference sequence). The TCR was taken from a human donor in good health (CMV status not recorded). Some clones in this sample may be carry-over from other donors' samples. The sample consisted of cultured CD8+ T cells from PBMCs, taken from culture after CMV antigen stimulation. This sequence joins TRBV27 and TRBJ2-2; D might be TRBD1 or TRBD2, each matching 6 bases. CDR3 nucleotides: TGTGCCAGCAGTTTTGGGGGGCTCGTTTACACCGGGGAGCTGTTTTTT. Protein: CASSFGGLVYTGELFF.